The rows below give T cell receptor beta chains drawn from one sample of a study of blood T cell repertoires in COVID-19. TCRdb keeps only in-frame clones here, not all; method: immunoSEQ multiplex PCR. The table has more than 40,000 clones, approximately 88% seen once. Sequenced input: peripheral blood. Receptors were obtained from a man aged 50 to 59 with active COVID-19. The CDR3 runs from the conserved cysteine through the conserved F or W. The order of the fields is clone size, J gene, D gene, V gene, CDR3 protein, CDR3 DNA. The D gene is left open where the match is weak. The listing skips clone size in some rows; elsewhere it reads once, few, many or a size class.

>.|TRBJ2-5|.|TRBV19
CASSGAGQETQYF
TGTGCCAGTAGTGGGGCGGGGCAAGAGACCCAGTACTTC
>.|TRBJ2-1|TRBD1|TRBV3-1/TRBV3-2
CASSQDRDRERKNNEQFF
TGTGCCAGCAGCCAAGATCGGGACAGGGAAAGGAAGAACAATGAGCAGTTCTTC
>.|TRBJ2-7|TRBD1|TRBV10-3
CAIRDLDRDYEQYF
TGTGCCATCAGGGACCTGGACAGGGACTACGAGCAGTACTTC
>.|TRBJ2-7|TRBD2|TRBV10-2
CASSESGGAIYEQYF
TGCGCCAGCAGTGAGAGCGGGGGGGCGATATACGAGCAGTACTTC
>once|TRBJ1-1|.|TRBV6-6
CASSPFGGTEAFF
TGTGCCAGCAGTCCTTTCGGGGGCACTGAAGCTTTCTTT
>.|TRBJ1-5|.|TRBV5-3
CARSFPCRGGSLSGTQPQHF
TGTGCCAGAAGCTTCCCATGTCGGGGGGGATCGCTATCCGGTACTCAGCCCCAGCATTTT
>.|TRBJ2-5|TRBD2|TRBV11-3
CASSLGLTGGEETQYF
TGTGCCAGCAGCTTGGGACTGACGGGGGGAGAAGAGACCCAGTACTTC
>few|TRBJ2-4|TRBD2|TRBV29-1
CSVVAGGHQKDIQYF
TGCAGCGTTGTAGCGGGGGGCCACCAAAAGGACATTCAGTACTTC
>.|TRBJ1-6|TRBD1|TRBV6-5
CASRPGQYNSPLHF
TGTGCCAGCAGACCGGGACAGTATAATTCACCCCTCCACTTT
>.|TRBJ2-5|TRBD1|TRBV12-3/TRBV12-4
CASSSRGPETQYF
TGTGCCAGCAGTTCGAGGGGGCCAGAGACCCAGTACTTC
>.|TRBJ2-3|TRBD2|TRBV11-2
CASSLKTSGVTDTQYF
TGTGCCAGCAGCTTAAAAACTAGCGGGGTCACAGATACGCAGTATTTT
>.|TRBJ1-5|.|TRBV5-8
CASSRQAPQPQHF
TGTGCCAGCAGCCGTCAGGCCCCACAGCCCCAGCATTTT
>once|TRBJ2-7|.|TRBV4-3
CASSLRIAQGSYEQYF
TGCGCCAGCAGCCTACGAATCGCACAGGGTTCCTACGAGCAGTACTTC
>large|TRBJ2-3|TRBD2|TRBV5-4
CASSPGLAGANGRTDTQYF
TGTGCCAGCAGCCCCGGACTAGCGGGGGCTAACGGGCGCACAGATACGCAGTATTTT
>.|TRBJ2-4|.|TRBV4-1
CASSGGYPKNIQYF
TGCGCCAGCAGCGGGGGGTACCCCAAAAACATTCAGTACTTC
>.|TRBJ2-2|TRBD2|TRBV27
CASSTLAGGPTGELFF
TGTGCCAGCAGTACTCTAGCGGGGGGGCCAACCGGGGAGCTGTTTTTT
>.|TRBJ1-2|TRBD1|TRBV7-8
CASSLEQGELYGYTF
TGTGCCAGCAGCTTGGAACAGGGGGAACTATATGGCTACACCTTC
>few|TRBJ2-3|.|TRBV18
CASSPSTDTQYF
TGTGCCAGCTCTCCTAGCACAGATACGCAGTATTTT
>.|TRBJ2-3|.|TRBV10-1
CASSRRYTDTQYF
TGCGCCAGCAGCCGGCGGTACACAGATACGCAGTATTTT
>.|TRBJ2-1|TRBD2|TRBV19
CASSIGSGGYNEQFF
TGTGCCAGTAGTATAGGTAGCGGGGGCTACAATGAGCAGTTCTTC
>once|TRBJ2-7|.|TRBV15
CATSRPQGNEQYF
TGTGCCACCAGCAGACCTCAGGGGAACGAGCAGTACTTC
>.|TRBJ2-5|.|TRBV12-3/TRBV12-4
CASSSEQGETQYF
TGTGCCAGCAGTTCGGAACAGGGAGAGACCCAGTACTTC
>once|TRBJ1-3|.|TRBV4-3
CASSQDSGGTSGNTIYF
TGCGCCAGCAGCCAAGATTCAGGCGGGACCTCTGGAAACACCATATATTTT
>.|TRBJ1-5|.|TRBV6-5
CASSYGVGNQPQHF
TGTGCCAGCAGTTACGGAGTCGGCAATCAGCCCCAGCATTTT
>.|TRBJ2-2|.|TRBV6-2/TRBV6-3
CASSYPWGDTGELFF
TGTGCCAGCAGTTACCCCTGGGGAGACACCGGGGAGCTGTTTTTT
>.|TRBJ1-1|.|TRBV3-1/TRBV3-2
CASSQGGDTEAFF
TGTGCCAGCAGCCAAGGGGGGGACACTGAAGCTTTCTTT
>.|TRBJ2-3|TRBD1|TRBV5-1
CASSLQGAVGTDTQYF
TGCGCCAGCAGCTTACAGGGGGCCGTAGGCACAGATACGCAGTATTTT
>.|TRBJ1-3|TRBD1|TRBV7-2
CASSSRGRSGNTIYF
TGTGCCAGCAGCTCAAGGGGGCGGTCTGGAAACACCATATATTTT
>.|TRBJ2-3|TRBD1|TRBV5-1
CASKPGQFDTDTQYF
TGCGCCAGCAAACCGGGACAGTTTGACACAGATACGCAGTATTTT
>.|TRBJ2-2|.|TRBV10-3
CAISESPGAGPHTGELFF
TGTGCCATCAGTGAGTCTCCTGGGGCGGGGCCGCACACCGGGGAGCTGTTTTTT
>.|TRBJ2-7|.|TRBV25-1
CASTPGGGEQYF
TGTGCCAGCACCCCGGGCGGAGGCGAGCAGTACTTC
>.|TRBJ2-5|TRBD2|TRBV19
CASSLLAGGLETQYF
TGTGCCAGTAGTTTACTAGCGGGGGGGTTGGAGACCCAGTACTTC
>.|TRBJ2-1|TRBD1|TRBV6-6
CASSYRDRGDEQFF
TGTGCCAGCAGTTACCGGGACAGGGGAGATGAGCAGTTCTTC
>.|TRBJ2-3|TRBD1|TRBV4-3
CASSPGQGTDTQYF
TGCGCCAGCAGCCCGGGACAGGGTACAGATACGCAGTATTTT
>.|TRBJ2-1|.|TRBV11-2
CASTRVSSYNEQFF
TGTGCCAGCACGCGTGTGAGCTCCTACAATGAGCAGTTCTTC
>.|TRBJ2-5|TRBD2|TRBV5-6
CASSLQLAGGETQYF
TGTGCCAGCAGCTTGCAACTAGCGGGGGGAGAGACCCAGTACTTC
>once|TRBJ1-2|TRBD1|TRBV9
CASSEGQGLIGGYTF
TGTGCCAGCAGCGAGGGACAGGGCCTAATAGGTGGCTACACCTTC
>few|TRBJ2-7|.|TRBV6-5
CASSFPAGMGEQYF
TGTGCCAGCAGTTTCCCGGCAGGTATGGGCGAGCAGTACTTC
>.|TRBJ2-3|.|TRBV4-1
CASSTRGGSTDTQYF
TGCGCCAGCAGCACACGAGGCGGGAGCACAGATACGCAGTATTTT
>.|TRBJ2-7|TRBD2|TRBV6-5
CASSYSSSGGYEQYF
TGTGCCAGCAGTTACTCTTCTAGCGGGGGGTACGAGCAGTACTTC
>few|TRBJ1-2|.|TRBV12-3/TRBV12-4
CASSFETARGYTF
TGTGCCAGCAGTTTTGAGACAGCACGAGGCTACACCTTC
>.|TRBJ2-5|.|TRBV18
CASSPEGEETQYF
TGTGCCAGCTCACCCGAGGGGGAAGAGACCCAGTACTTC
>.|TRBJ2-3|.|TRBV24-1
CATSDLGSSTDTQYF
TGTGCCACCAGTGATCTGGGCTCTAGCACAGATACGCAGTATTTT
>.|TRBJ1-2|.|TRBV5-1
CASTVQPTANYGYTF
TGCGCCAGCACCGTACAGCCCACCGCTAACTATGGCTACACCTTC
>.|TRBJ2-7|.|TRBV5-8
CASIRGSDYEQYF
TGTGCCAGCATCCGGGGATCGGACTACGAGCAGTACTTC
>.|TRBJ1-5|.|TRBV7-9
CASSVSGDSYSNQPQHF
TGTGCCAGCAGTGTTTCAGGAGACAGCTATAGCAATCAGCCCCAGCATTTT
>.|TRBJ1-4|.|TRBV5-1
CASSPVGHDEKLFF
TGCGCCAGCAGCCCCGTTGGGCACGATGAAAAACTGTTTTTT
>.|TRBJ1-1|.|TRBV12-3/TRBV12-4
CASSPGVAEAFF
TGTGCCAGTTCTCCGGGGGTTGCTGAAGCTTTCTTT
>.|TRBJ1-2|.|TRBV28
CASSLPQGSGYTF
TGTGCCAGCAGCTTACCTCAGGGCTCCGGCTACACCTTC
>.|TRBJ2-7|.|TRBV25-1
CASSVGQGYEQYF
TGTGCCAGCAGTGTCGGGCAGGGCTACGAGCAGTACTTC
>.|TRBJ1-3|TRBD1|TRBV6-1
CASSEHRGPGNTIYF
TGTGCCAGCAGTGAACACAGGGGCCCTGGAAACACCATATATTTT
>.|TRBJ1-5|.|TRBV19
CASSGRRVNQPQHF
TGTGCCAGTAGTGGCCGGAGGGTCAATCAGCCCCAGCATTTT